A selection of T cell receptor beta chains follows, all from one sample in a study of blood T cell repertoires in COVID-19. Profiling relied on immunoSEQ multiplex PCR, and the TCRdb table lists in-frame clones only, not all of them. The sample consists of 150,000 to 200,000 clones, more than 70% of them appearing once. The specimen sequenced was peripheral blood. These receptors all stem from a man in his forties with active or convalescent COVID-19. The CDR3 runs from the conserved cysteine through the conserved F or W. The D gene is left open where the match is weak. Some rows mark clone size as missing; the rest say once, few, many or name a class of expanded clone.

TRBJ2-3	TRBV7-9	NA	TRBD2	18	CASSLGASGGPLTDTQYF	TGTGCCAGCAGCTTAGGTGCTAGCGGGGGACCCCTCACAGATACGCAGTATTTT
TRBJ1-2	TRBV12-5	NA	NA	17	CASGLVLRQVPFYGYTF	TGTGCTAGTGGTTTGGTACTCAGGCAGGTACCTTTCTATGGCTACACCTTC
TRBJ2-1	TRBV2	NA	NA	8	CASSDRFF	TGTGCCAGCAGCGACAGGTTCTTC
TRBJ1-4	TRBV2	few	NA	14	CASSPDRINEKLFF	TGTGCCAGCAGTCCCGACAGGATTAATGAAAAACTGTTTTTT
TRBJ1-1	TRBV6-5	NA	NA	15	CASSYDRQGTAEAFF	TGTGCCAGCAGTTACGACAGGCAGGGAACCGCTGAAGCTTTCTTT
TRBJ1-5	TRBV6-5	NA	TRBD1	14	CASRRTGNNQPQHF	TGTGCCTCACGAAGGACAGGGAACAATCAGCCCCAGCATTTT
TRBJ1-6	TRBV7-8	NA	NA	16	CASSLLEGFYNSPLHF	TGTGCCAGCAGCTTACTGGAGGGTTTTTATAATTCACCCCTCCACTTT
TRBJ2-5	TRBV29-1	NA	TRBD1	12	CSVRTGKETQYF	TGCAGCGTCCGGACAGGGAAAGAGACCCAGTACTTC
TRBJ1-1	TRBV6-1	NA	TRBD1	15	CASSEAGGTNTEAFF	TGTGCCAGCAGTGAGGCAGGGGGGACGAACACTGAAGCTTTCTTT
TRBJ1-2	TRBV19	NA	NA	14	CAANRGYPTYGYTF	TGTGCCGCAAATCGGGGGTACCCGACCTATGGCTACACCTTC
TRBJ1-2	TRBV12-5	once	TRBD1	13	CASGSTGNRGYTF	TGTGCTAGTGGTTCGACAGGGAATCGGGGCTACACCTTC
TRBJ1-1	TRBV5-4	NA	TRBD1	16	CASSGGQVGMNTEAFF	TGTGCCAGCAGCGGGGGACAGGTGGGAATGAACACTGAAGCTTTCTTT
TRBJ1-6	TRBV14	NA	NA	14	CASSQASYNSPLHF	TGTGCCAGCAGCCAAGCGTCCTATAATTCACCCCTCCACTTT
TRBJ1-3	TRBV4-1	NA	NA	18	CASSQPLFDRRSGNTIYF	TGCGCCAGCAGCCAACCCCTTTTCGACAGACGCTCTGGAAACACCATATATTTT
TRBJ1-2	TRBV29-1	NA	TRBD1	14	CSVDTGGSHYGYTF	TGCAGCGTGGATACAGGGGGCTCGCACTATGGCTACACCTTC
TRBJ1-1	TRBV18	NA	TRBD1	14	CASSPGQGNTEAFF	TGTGCCAGCTCACCGGGACAGGGGAACACTGAAGCTTTCTTT
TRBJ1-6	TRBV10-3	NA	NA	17	CAISESTRSGVNSPLHF	TGTGCCATCAGTGAGTCGACTCGTTCAGGGGTTAATTCACCCCTCCACTTT
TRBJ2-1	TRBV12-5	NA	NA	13	CASGLLYYNEQFF	TGTGCTAGTGGTTTGCTTTACTACAATGAGCAGTTCTTC
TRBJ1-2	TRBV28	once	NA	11	CASRRTGGYTF	TGTGCCAGCAGACGAACCGGTGGCTACACCTTC
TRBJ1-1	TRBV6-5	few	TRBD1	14	CASTTRDRGTEAFF	TGTGCCAGCACGACCCGGGACAGGGGAACTGAAGCTTTCTTT
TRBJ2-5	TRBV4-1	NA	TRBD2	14	CASSPGGGGETQYF	TGCGCCAGCAGCCCGGGAGGTGGAGGGGAGACCCAGTACTTC
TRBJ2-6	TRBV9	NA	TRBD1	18	CASSARDSSYSGANVLTF	TGTGCCAGCAGCGCTAGGGACAGCTCCTACTCTGGGGCCAACGTCCTGACTTTC
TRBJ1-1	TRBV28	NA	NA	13	CASRQFAGTEAFF	TGTGCCAGCAGGCAGTTCGCGGGTACTGAAGCTTTCTTT
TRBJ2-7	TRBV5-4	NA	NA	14	CASSYLSGSYEQYF	TGTGCCAGCAGCTACCTTAGCGGCTCCTACGAGCAGTACTTC
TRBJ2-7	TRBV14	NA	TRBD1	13	CASSQEGGGEQYF	TGTGCCAGCAGCCAAGAAGGGGGCGGCGAGCAGTACTTC
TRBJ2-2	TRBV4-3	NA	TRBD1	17	CASSQETGTGGTGELFF	TGCGCCAGCAGCCAAGAAACCGGGACAGGGGGCACCGGGGAGCTGTTTTTT
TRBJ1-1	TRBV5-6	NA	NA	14	CASSPAWGLTEAFF	TGTGCCAGCAGCCCCGCGTGGGGGCTCACTGAAGCTTTCTTT
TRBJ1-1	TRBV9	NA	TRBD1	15	CASRPGQLPNTEAFF	TGTGCCAGCAGACCGGGACAGCTACCGAACACTGAAGCTTTCTTT
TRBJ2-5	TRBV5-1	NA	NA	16	CASSSGQSLSQETQYF	TGCGCCAGCAGCTCGGGACAATCCCTTTCCCAAGAGACCCAGTACTTC
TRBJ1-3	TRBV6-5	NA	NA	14	CASSYMGHGNTIYF	TGTGCCAGCAGTTACATGGGACATGGAAACACCATATATTTT
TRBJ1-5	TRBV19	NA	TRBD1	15	CAGDLQGAGNQPQHF	TGTGCCGGGGATTTACAGGGGGCAGGCAATCAGCCCCAGCATTTT
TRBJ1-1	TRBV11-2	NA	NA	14	CASSLTGGWTEAFF	TGTGCCAGCAGCTTAACAGGCGGATGGACTGAAGCTTTCTTT
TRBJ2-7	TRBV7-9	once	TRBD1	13	CASSLNDRGEQYF	TGTGCCAGCAGCTTAAACGACAGGGGCGAGCAGTACTTC
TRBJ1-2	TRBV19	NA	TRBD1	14	CASNRQGGGYGYTF	TGTGCCAGCAACCGACAGGGAGGAGGGTATGGCTACACCTTC
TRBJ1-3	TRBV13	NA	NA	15	CASSLEDNSGNTIYF	TGTGCCAGCAGCTTAGAGGACAACTCTGGAAACACCATATATTTT
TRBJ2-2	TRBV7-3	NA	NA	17	CASSLTLVGAGTGELFF	TGTGCCAGCAGCTTAACGCTTGTGGGGGCCGGCACCGGGGAGCTGTTTTTT
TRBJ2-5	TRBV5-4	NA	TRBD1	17	CASSRLPSGQYQETQYF	TGTGCCAGCAGCCGCCTCCCCTCGGGACAGTACCAAGAGACCCAGTACTTC
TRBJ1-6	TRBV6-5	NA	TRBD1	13	CASSRGFNSPLHF	TGTGCCAGCAGCAGGGGGTTTAATTCACCCCTCCACTTT
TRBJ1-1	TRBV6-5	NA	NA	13	CASSRSVHSEAFF	TGTGCCAGCAGTCGGTCGGTCCATTCTGAAGCTTTCTTT
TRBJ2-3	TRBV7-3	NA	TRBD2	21	CASSLLPRQPLAGGGTDTQYF	TGTGCCAGCAGCCTCCTACCGCGACAACCTTTAGCGGGGGGCGGGACAGATACGCAGTATTTT
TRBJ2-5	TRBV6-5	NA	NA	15	CASSYSSKNQETQYF	TGTGCCAGCAGTTACTCGTCTAAAAACCAAGAGACCCAGTACTTC
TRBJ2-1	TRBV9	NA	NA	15	CASSPWGRTGNEQFF	TGTGCCAGCAGCCCTTGGGGCAGGACCGGGAATGAGCAGTTCTTC
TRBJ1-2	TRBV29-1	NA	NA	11	CSVESGDGYTF	TGCAGCGTTGAGTCAGGGGACGGCTACACCTTC
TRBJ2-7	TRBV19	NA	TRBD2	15	CASRPWGGGSNEQYF	TGTGCCAGTAGACCGTGGGGCGGGGGGTCCAACGAGCAGTACTTC
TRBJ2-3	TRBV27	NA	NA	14	CASRDVTRVGQQYF	TGTGCCAGCAGGGACGTAACCAGGGTCGGGCAGCAGTATTTT
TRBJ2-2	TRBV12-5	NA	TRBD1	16	CASGITGTGSTGELFF	TGTGCTAGTGGTATCACCGGGACAGGCTCCACCGGGGAGCTGTTTTTT
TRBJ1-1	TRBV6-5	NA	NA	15	CASSYSRQMNTEAFF	TGTGCCAGCAGTTACTCCCGACAGATGAACACTGAAGCTTTCTTT